One and the same sample provided the 26 T cell receptor beta chains below, sequenced in a study of T cell responses to AZD1222 COVID-19 vaccine. Sequencing used immunoSEQ multiplex PCR; TCRdb keeps in-frame clones, though not all of them. The table has about 160,000 clones, about nine tenths seen once. The input for sequencing was peripheral blood, taken on day 0 of AZD1222 vaccination. These receptors were taken from an adult in good health.

This clone has just a few counts. The V call is TRBV5-1, the J call TRBJ2-7; D gene unclear. The V end lost 1 base, the J end lost 0 bases, and 8 bases lay between the germline ends. CDR3 size: 14 residues. Germline V lookup: CDR1 SGHRS, CDR2 YFSETQ. CDR3 bases: TGCGCCAGCAGCTTGAGTATAGGCTCCTACGAGCAGTACTTC. Protein product: CASSLSIGSYEQYF.

The chain is built from TRBV3-1 (or the pseudogene TRBV3-2) and TRBJ1-1, with 7 bases lining up with TRBD1. The CDR3 runs to 19 residues. The germline V gene encodes CDR1 LGHDT and CDR2 YNNKEL (reference sequence). Germline trimming cut 4 bases from V and 3 bases from J; bases unmatched to any gene: 20. The CDR3 loop is CASSPGLSSLTGLDTEAFF. The DNA of the CDR3 is TGTGCCAGCAGCCCCGGGCTTTCAAGCTTGACAGGGTTAGACACTGAAGCTTTCTTT.

This chain uses TRBV12-3 or TRBV12-4 with TRBJ2-3, with TRBD2 identical over 8 bases. J gave up 3 bases and V 8 bases, and 4 bases lay outside the gene matches. The CDR3 length is 13 residues. The CDR3 reads CASGSGGTDTQYF. The CDR3 DNA is TGTGCCAGCGGGAGCGGGGGTACAGATACGCAGTATTTT.

V gene TRBV24-1 combines with J gene TRBJ2-1; 7 nucleotides line up with TRBD1. V gave up 1 base and J gave up 8 bases; unmatched junction bases: 16. Germline V CDR1 and CDR2: KGHDR, SFDVKD. CDR3 length equals 18 residues. The CDR3 coding sequence is TGTGCCACCAGTGATTTTAGGCCGACAGGGCTTAAGCTCGATGAGCAGTTCTTC. This gives the protein CATSDFRPTGLKLDEQFF.

The V gene is TRBV7-2, the J gene TRBJ1-5, with TRBD1 matching over 8 bases. The length of the CDR3 is 15 residues. The junction had 5 bases not matched to a gene; V was cut back by 3 bases and J by 4 bases. Germline V gene sequence: CDR1 SGHTA, CDR2 FQGNSA. In nucleotides, the CDR3 is TGTGCCAGCAGCTTGACAGGGGTCTTAAATCAGCCCCAGCATTTT. This encodes CASSLTGVLNQPQHF.

The chain couples TRBV18 to TRBJ1-3, with D tentatively TRBD1 (5 bases). This CDR3 is built from 18 residues. Germline loops: CDR1 KGHSH, CDR2 LQKENI. Trimming left V 3 bases short and J 0 bases short, with 18 bases between. CDR3 loop: CASSPADKGLSSGNTIYF. In DNA form, the CDR3 reads TGTGCCAGCTCACCCGCCGATAAGGGGCTAAGCTCTGGAAACACCATATATTTT.

The chain couples TRBV5-4 to TRBJ2-7; 11 nucleotides line up with TRBD1. Germline loops: CDR1 SGHNT, CDR2 YYREEE (reference sequence). The CDR3 is made up of 13 amino acids. Unmatched junction bases numbered 2, after V lost 4 bases and J lost 5 bases. The CDR3 loop is CASSRTGGDEQYF. CDR3 nucleotides: TGTGCCAGCAGCCGGACAGGGGGCGACGAGCAGTACTTC.

The chain has TRBV18 and TRBJ1-2; D remains ambiguous. The CDR3 sequence is 13 residues long. The germline gives CDR1 KGHSH, CDR2 LQKENI. Trimming pared 1 base from V and 6 bases from J, leaving 9 bases between. The CDR3: CASSPQTRDGYTF. The CDR3 DNA reads as TGTGCCAGCTCACCACAAACTAGGGATGGCTACACCTTC. The variable domain in full, with the rest retrieved from reference TRBV18 and TRBJ1-2, is NAGVMQNPRHLVRRRGQEARLRCSPMKGHSHVYWYRQLPEEGLKFMVYLQKENIIDESGMPKERFSAEFPKEGPSILRIQQVVRGDSAAYFCASSPQTRDGYTFGSGTRLTVV.

A single count supports this clone. This chain connects TRBV7-2 to TRBJ2-2; D gene uncertain. Germline lookup yields CDR1 SGHTA and CDR2 FQGNSA. The V end was cut by 1 base, the J end by 3 bases, with 6 bases between. The CDR3 consists of 14 residues. Here the CDR3 DNA reads TGTGCCAGCAGCTTAGGCACCTACACCGGGGAGCTGTTTTTT. It codes for CASSLGTYTGELFF.

This chain connects TRBV7-2 to TRBJ1-4; no clear D gene. Trimming removed 1 base at V and 8 bases at J, with 8 bases between. Germline CDR1 is SGHTA and CDR2 is FQGNSA. The CDR3 has 13 amino acids. This CDR3 reads CASSLGLREKLFF. The CDR3 coding sequence is TGTGCCAGCAGCTTAGGTTTGAGGGAAAAACTGTTTTTT.

The chain is built from TRBV7-3 and TRBJ1-1; D is possibly TRBD1 (5 bases). The germline gives CDR1 SGHTA, CDR2 FQGTGA. The V and J ends lost 4 bases and 1 base respectively, with 7 bases between them. This CDR3 has 13 amino acids. CDR3 in DNA: TGTGCCAGCAGCTCTGACAGGAACACTGAAGCTTTCTTT. Translated: CASSSDRNTEAFF.

This clone was detected only once. The chain is built from TRBV11-2 and TRBJ1-6; D not certain. The CDR3 is made up of 12 amino acids. The V gene's germline CDR1 is SGHAT and CDR2 FQNNGV. The ends were cut back, 6 bases at V and 4 bases at J, with 4 bases in the middle. The CDR3 bases are TGTGCCAGCAGTCAATATAATTCACCCCTCCACTTT. It translates to CASSQYNSPLHF. Full variable domain (rest looked up from reference TRBV11-2 and TRBJ1-6): EAGVAQSPRYKIIEKRQSVAFWCNPISGHATLYWYQQILGQGPKLLIQFQNNGVVDDSQLPKDRFSAERLKGVDSTLKIQPAKLEDSAVYLCASSQYNSPLHFGNGTRLTVT.

This clone has a handful of counts. The chain couples TRBV7-3 to TRBJ2-2; D uncertain. Germline CDR1 is SGHTA and CDR2 is FQGTGA. The V end lost 3 bases, the J end lost 5 bases, and 7 bases lay between the germline ends. The CDR3 runs 13 residues. The CDR3 bases are TGTGCCAGCAGCTTGAAAATGACCGGGGAGCTGTTTTTT. Translation: CASSLKMTGELFF.

The chain joins TRBV5-1 to TRBJ1-4; tentative D call: TRBD1 (6 bases). The CDR3 has 15 residues. In germline, CDR1 is SGHRS, CDR2 YFSETQ. The V gene lost 0 bases and the J gene lost 6 bases, with 12 bases spanning the gap. The CDR3: CASSLADRIHEKLFF. CDR3 nucleotide sequence: TGCGCCAGCAGCTTGGCTGACAGGATTCATGAAAAACTGTTTTTT.

The chain carries TRBV7-9 and TRBJ1-2; 7 nucleotides align to TRBD1. Germline-derived CDR1 and CDR2 are SEHNR and FQNEAQ (reference sequence). V gave up 1 base and J gave up 6 bases; unmatched junction bases: 8. This CDR3 has 15 residues. The CDR3 nucleotides read TGTGCCAGCAGCTTAGGCGGGGACAGCGTGAATGGCTACACCTTC. This codes for CASSLGGDSVNGYTF.

The chain has TRBV7-8 and TRBJ1-6; D is possibly TRBD1 (6 bases). Germline values: CDR1 SGHVS, CDR2 FQNEAQ. The V gene lost 5 bases and the J gene lost 10 bases, with 18 bases spanning the gap. The CDR3 consists of 15 residues. The CDR3 loop reads CASSPRGGSGSPLHF. CDR3 DNA: TGTGCCAGCAGCCCACGGGGGGGCTCCGGGTCACCCCTCCACTTT.

J is TRBJ2-7 and V is TRBV28; maybe TRBD1 (6 bases). CDR3 length equals 14 residues. Germline assignment: CDR1 MDHEN and CDR2 SYDVKM. V was clipped by 6 bases and J by 2 bases, with 14 bases between them. Here the CDR3 DNA reads TGTGCCAGCAGCCGACAGGTACCTCCCTACGAGCAGTACTTC. Encoded protein: CASSRQVPPYEQYF.

This chain links TRBV24-1 with TRBJ2-7; 9 bases are a match to TRBD2. V was clipped by 6 bases and J by 2 bases; unmatched bases: 16. Germline lookup yields CDR1 KGHDR and CDR2 SFDVKD. The CDR3 is 18 amino acids. The CDR3 loop is CATSPGTATSGWTYEQYF. CDR3 DNA: TGTGCCACCAGTCCCGGGACGGCGACTAGCGGATGGACCTACGAGCAGTACTTC.

The V and J genes are TRBV6-2 or TRBV6-3 and TRBJ2-7; 12 positions match TRBD2. CDR1 MNHEY and CDR2 SVGEGT come from the germline V gene. The CDR3 runs 15 residues. The junction had 5 bases not matched to a gene; V was cut back by 6 bases and J by 2 bases. CDR3 coding DNA: TGTGCCAGCAGCCGTCGACTAGCGGGGGCCTACGAGCAGTACTTC. Protein: CASSRRLAGAYEQYF.

The J gene is TRBJ1-2, the V gene TRBV20-1; D is possibly TRBD1 (6 bases). The V gene's germline CDR1 is DFQATT and CDR2 SNEGSKA (reference sequence). This CDR3 contains 11 residues. V was clipped by 7 bases and J by 7 bases, with 13 bases between them. The CDR3 region is CSVPRGSGYTF. CDR3 DNA: TGCAGTGTACCCAGGGGAAGTGGCTACACCTTC.

The chain recombines TRBV7-2 with TRBJ1-2; D is unresolved. Germline lookup yields CDR1 SGHTA and CDR2 FQGNSA. V was shortened by 3 bases and J by 5 bases, with 16 bases between the two germline ends. The CDR3 has 15 residues. The chain's CDR3 is CASSFVGTVKYGYTF. CDR3 coding DNA: TGTGCCAGCAGCTTTGTCGGCACAGTTAAATATGGCTACACCTTC. The full variable domain, completed using reference TRBV7-2 and TRBJ1-2, is GAGVSQSPSNKVTEKGKDVELRCDPISGHTALYWYRQSLGQGLEFLIYFQGNSAPDKSGLPSDRFSAERTGGSVSTLTIQRTQQEDSAVYLCASSFVGTVKYGYTFGSGTRLTVV.

The J gene is TRBJ2-2, the V gene TRBV5-1; no reliable D call. Between the trimmed V and J ends, which lost 4 bases and 4 bases, there was a span of 11 bases. The CDR3 loop spans 14 amino acids. CDR1 and CDR2 (germline): SGHRS, YFSETQ. The chain's CDR3 is CASSPRSSTGELFF. CDR3 nucleotide sequence: TGCGCCAGCAGCCCCCGGTCGAGCACCGGGGAGCTGTTTTTT.

The chain links TRBV25-1 to TRBJ2-5, with unresolved D. V shed 4 bases and J shed 5 bases, with 11 bases lying between them. The CDR3 has 13 residues. CDR1 is MGHDK and CDR2 is SYGVNS in the germline V gene. The CDR3 region is CASSVRSKETQYF. The CDR3 DNA is TGTGCCAGCAGTGTGCGGAGTAAGGAGACCCAGTACTTC.

The CDR3 DNA is TGTGCCAGCTCGGAGCGGGTAGGGCCGCAGTATTTT. As protein: CASSERVGPQYF. The chain employs TRBV28 and TRBJ2-3; TRBD2 might be the D (6 bases). The CDR3 runs 12 residues. Trimming removed 8 bases from V and 10 bases from J, with 16 bases in between. Germline values: CDR1 MDHEN, CDR2 SYDVKM.

This chain connects TRBV19 to TRBJ1-2; D possibly corresponds to TRBD1 (5 bases). The CDR3 totals 15 residues. Per the germline V gene, CDR1 is LNHDA and CDR2 is SQIVND (reference sequence). Trimming took 7 bases from V and 3 from J, leaving 18 bases between them. CDR3 DNA sequence: TGTGCCAGTAAAAGAAAGACTGGGGCTGACTATGGCTACACCTTC. This encodes CASKRKTGADYGYTF.

The rearrangement links TRBV4-2 to TRBJ1-1; 7 bases are shared with TRBD1. Per germline, CDR1 LGHNA and CDR2 YNFKEQ. This CDR3 is built from 14 residues. V lost 1 base to trimming and J lost 4 bases; unmatched junction nucleotides: 3. The CDR3 loop is CASSQVSGGTEAFF. The CDR3 bases are TGTGCCAGCAGCCAAGTTTCAGGGGGCACTGAAGCTTTCTTT.